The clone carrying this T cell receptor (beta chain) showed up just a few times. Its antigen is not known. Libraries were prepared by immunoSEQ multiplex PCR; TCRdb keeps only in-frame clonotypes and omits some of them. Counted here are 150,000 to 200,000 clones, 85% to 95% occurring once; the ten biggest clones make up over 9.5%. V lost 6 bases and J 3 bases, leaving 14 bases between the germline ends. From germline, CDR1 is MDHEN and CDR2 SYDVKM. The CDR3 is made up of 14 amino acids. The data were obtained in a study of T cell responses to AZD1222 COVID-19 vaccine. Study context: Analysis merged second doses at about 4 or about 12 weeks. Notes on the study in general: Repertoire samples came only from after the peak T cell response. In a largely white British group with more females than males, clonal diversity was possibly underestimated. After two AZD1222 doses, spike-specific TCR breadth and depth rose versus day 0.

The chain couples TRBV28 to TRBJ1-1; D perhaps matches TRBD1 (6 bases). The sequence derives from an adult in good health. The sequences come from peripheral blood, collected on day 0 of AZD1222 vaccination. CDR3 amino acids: CASRRGGFYTEAFF. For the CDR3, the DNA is TGTGCCAGCAGGAGGGGGGGTTTTTACACTGAAGCTTTCTTT. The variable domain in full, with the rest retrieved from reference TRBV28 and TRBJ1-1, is DVKVTQSSRYLVKRTGEKVFLECVQDMDHENMFWYRQDPGLGLRLIYFSYDVKMKEKGDIPEGYSVSREKKERFSLILESASTNQTSMYLCASRRGGFYTEAFFGQGTRLTVV.